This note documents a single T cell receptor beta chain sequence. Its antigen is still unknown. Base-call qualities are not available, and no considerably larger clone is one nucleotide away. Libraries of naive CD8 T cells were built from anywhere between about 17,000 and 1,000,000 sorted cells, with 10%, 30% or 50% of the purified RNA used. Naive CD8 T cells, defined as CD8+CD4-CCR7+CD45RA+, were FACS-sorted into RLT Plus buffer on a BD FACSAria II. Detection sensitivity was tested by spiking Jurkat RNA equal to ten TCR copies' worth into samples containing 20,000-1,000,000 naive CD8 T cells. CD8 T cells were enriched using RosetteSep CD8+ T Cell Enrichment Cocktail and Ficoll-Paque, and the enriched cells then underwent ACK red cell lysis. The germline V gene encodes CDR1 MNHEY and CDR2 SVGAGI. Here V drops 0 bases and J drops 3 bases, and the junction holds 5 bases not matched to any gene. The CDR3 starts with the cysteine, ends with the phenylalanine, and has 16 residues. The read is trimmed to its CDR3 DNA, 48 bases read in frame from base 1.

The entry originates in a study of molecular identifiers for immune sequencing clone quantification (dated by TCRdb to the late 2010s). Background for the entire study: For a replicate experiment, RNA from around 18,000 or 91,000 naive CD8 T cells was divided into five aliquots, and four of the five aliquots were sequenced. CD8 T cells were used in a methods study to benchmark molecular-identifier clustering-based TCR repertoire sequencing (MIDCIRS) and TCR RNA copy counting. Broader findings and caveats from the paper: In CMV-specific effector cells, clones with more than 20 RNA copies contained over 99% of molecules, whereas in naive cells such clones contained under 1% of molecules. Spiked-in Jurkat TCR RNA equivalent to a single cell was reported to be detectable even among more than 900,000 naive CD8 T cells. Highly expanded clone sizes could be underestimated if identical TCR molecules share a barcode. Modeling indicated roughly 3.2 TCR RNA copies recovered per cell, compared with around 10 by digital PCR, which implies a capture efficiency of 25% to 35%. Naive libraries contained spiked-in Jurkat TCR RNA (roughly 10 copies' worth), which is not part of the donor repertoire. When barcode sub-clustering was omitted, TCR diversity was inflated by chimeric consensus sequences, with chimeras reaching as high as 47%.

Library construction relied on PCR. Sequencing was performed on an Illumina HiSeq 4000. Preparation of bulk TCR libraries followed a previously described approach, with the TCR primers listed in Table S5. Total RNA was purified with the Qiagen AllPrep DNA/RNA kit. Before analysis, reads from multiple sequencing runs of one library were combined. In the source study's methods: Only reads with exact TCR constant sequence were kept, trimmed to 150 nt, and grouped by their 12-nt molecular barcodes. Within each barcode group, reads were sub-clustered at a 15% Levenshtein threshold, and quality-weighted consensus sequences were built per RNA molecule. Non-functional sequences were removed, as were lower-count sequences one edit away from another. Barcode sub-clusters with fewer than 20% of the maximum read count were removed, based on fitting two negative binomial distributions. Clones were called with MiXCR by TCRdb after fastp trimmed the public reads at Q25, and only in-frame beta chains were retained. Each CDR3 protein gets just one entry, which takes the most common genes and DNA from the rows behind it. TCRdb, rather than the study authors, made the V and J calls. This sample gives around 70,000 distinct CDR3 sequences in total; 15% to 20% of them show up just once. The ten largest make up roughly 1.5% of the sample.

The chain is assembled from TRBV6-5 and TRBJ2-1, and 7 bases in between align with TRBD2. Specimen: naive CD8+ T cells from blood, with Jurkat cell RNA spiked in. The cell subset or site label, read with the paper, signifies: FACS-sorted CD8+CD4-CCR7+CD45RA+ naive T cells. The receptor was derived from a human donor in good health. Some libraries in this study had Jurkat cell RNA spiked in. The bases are TGTGCCAGCAGTTACTCGAGGGAGGGAATCTACAATGAGCAGTTCTTC. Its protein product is CASSYSREGIYNEQFF.